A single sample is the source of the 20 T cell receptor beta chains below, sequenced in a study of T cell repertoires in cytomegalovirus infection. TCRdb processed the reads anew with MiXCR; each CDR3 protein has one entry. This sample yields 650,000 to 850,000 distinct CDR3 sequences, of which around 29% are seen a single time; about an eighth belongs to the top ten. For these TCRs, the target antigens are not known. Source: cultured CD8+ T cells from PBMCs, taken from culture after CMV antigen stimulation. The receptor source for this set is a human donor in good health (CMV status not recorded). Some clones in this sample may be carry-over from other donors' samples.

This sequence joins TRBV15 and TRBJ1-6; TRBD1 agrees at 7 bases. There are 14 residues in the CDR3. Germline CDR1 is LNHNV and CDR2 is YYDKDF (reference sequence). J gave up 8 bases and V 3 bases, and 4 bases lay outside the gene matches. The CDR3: CATSRTGPDSPLHF. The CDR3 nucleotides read TGTGCCACCAGCAGGACAGGGCCGGATTCACCCCTCCACTTT.

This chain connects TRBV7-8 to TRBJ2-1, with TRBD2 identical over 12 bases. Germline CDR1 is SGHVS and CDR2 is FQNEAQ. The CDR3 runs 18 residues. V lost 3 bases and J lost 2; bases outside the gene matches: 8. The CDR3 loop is CASSFYRLAGVTYNEQFF. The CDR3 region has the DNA TGTGCCAGCAGCTTCTATCGACTAGCGGGGGTCACCTACAATGAGCAGTTCTTC.

CDR3 sequence reads: CSALLVPGETQYF. In DNA form, the CDR3 reads TGCAGTGCTCTCCTTGTTCCCGGGGAGACCCAGTACTTC. V and J are TRBV20-1 and TRBJ2-5; no reliable D call. The CDR3 is 13 amino acids. V gave up 5 bases and J gave up 5 bases, with 15 bases separating them. The germline V gene encodes CDR1 DFQATT and CDR2 SNEGSKA (reference sequence).

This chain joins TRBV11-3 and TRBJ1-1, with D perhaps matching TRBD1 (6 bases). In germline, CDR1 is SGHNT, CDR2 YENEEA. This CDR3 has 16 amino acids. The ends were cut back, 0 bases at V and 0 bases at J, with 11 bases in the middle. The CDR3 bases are TGTGCCAGCAGCTTAGAATGGTCAGGGGTGAACACTGAAGCTTTCTTT. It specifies CASSLEWSGVNTEAFF.

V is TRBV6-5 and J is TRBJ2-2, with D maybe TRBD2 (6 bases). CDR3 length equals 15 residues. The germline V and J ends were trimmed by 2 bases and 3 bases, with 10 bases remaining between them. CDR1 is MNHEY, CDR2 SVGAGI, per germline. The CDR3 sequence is CASSYDSGYTGELFF. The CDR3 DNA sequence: TGTGCCAGCAGTTACGATAGCGGATACACCGGGGAGCTGTTTTTT.

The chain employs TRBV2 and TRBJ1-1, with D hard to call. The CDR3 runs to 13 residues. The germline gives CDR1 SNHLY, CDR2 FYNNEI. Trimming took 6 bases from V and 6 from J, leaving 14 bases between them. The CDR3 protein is CASSGTAHAEAFF. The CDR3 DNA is TGTGCCAGCAGCGGAACCGCTCACGCTGAAGCTTTCTTT.

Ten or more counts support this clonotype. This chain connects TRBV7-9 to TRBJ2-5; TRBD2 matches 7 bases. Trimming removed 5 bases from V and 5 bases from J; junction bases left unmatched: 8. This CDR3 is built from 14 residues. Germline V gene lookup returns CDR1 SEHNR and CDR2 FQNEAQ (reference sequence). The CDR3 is CASSPTQGGETQYF. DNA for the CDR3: TGTGCCAGCAGCCCAACCCAGGGAGGGGAGACCCAGTACTTC.

CDR3 DNA sequence: TGCAGTGCTAGAGACCTCGGGACTCCACGCACTACAGATACGCAGTATTTT. Its protein is CSARDLGTPRTTDTQYF. The chain uses TRBV20-1 and TRBJ2-3; TRBD2 is a possible D gene (6 bases). The CDR3 consists of 17 residues. V was cut by 0 bases and J by 3 bases, with 19 bases left in between. Germline CDR1 and CDR2: DFQATT and SNEGSKA (reference sequence).

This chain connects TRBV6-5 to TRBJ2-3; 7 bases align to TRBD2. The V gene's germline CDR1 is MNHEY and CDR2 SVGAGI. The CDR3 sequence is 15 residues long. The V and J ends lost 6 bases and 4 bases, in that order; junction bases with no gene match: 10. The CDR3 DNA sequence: TGTGCCAGCAGGGGCGCGGGAGCCGGAGCAGATACGCAGTATTTT. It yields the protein CASRGAGAGADTQYF.

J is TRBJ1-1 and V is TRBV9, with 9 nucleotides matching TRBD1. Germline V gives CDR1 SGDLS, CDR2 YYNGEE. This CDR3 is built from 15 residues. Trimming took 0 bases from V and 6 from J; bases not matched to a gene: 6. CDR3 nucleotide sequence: TGTGCCAGCAGCGTAGGGGACAGGGCTTGGCCTGAAGCTTTCTTT. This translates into CASSVGDRAWPEAFF.

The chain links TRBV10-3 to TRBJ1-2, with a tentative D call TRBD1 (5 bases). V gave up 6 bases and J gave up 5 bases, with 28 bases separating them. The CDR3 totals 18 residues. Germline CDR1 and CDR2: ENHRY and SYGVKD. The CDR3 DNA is TGTGCCATCAGAGGAATGTCGATGGGGCCCCGAGAACCTTATGGCTACACCTTC. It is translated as CAIRGMSMGPREPYGYTF.

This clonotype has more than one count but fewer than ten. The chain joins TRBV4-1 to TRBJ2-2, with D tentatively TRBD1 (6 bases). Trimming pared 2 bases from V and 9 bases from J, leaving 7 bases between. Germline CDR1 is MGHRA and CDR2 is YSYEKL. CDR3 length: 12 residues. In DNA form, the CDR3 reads TGCGCCAGCAGCCAAACAGGGTGGGAGCTGTTTTTT. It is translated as CASSQTGWELFF.

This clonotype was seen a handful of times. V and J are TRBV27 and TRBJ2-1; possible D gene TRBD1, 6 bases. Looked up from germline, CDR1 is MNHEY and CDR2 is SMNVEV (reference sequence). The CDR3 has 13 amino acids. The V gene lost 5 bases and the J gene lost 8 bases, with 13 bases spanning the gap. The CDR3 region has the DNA TGTGCCAGCAGTCCAGGGGCGGCGGATGAGCAGTTCTTC. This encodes CASSPGAADEQFF.

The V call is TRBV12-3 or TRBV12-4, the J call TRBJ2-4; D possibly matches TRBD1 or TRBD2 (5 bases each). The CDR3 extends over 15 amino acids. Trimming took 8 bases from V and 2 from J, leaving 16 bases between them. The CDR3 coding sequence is TGTGCCAGCGGTGGGGGATGGGAATCCAAAAACATTCAGTACTTC. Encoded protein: CASGGGWESKNIQYF.

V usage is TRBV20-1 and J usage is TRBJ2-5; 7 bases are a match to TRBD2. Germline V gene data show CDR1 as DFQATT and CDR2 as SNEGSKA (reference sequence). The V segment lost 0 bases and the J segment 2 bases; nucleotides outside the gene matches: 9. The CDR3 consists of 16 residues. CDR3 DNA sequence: TGCAGTGCTAGAGAGGTGGGGCGGGGGATACAAGAGACCCAGTACTTC. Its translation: CSAREVGRGIQETQYF.

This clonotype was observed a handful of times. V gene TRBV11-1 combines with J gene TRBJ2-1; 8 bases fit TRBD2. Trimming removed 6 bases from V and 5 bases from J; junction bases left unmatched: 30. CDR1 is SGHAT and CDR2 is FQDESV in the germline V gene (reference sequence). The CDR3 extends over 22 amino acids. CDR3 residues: CASRVRRGQRSGGCQVDNEQFF. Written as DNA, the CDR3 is TGTGCCAGCAGGGTTAGACGGGGCCAGAGGAGCGGGGGCTGCCAGGTGGACAATGAGCAGTTCTTC.

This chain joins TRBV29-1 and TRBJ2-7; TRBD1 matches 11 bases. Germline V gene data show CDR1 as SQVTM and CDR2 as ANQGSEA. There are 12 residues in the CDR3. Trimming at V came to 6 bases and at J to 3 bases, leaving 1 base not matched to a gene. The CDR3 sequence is CSVGTGGYEQYV. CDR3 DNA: TGCAGCGTGGGGACAGGGGGCTACGAGCAGTACGTC.

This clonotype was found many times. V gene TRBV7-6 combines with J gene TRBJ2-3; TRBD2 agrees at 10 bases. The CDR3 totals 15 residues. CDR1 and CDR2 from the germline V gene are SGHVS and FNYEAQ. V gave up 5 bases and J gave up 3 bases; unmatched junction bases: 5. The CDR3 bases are TGTGCCAGCAGCCCTAGCGGGGGAAAAACAGATACGCAGTATTTT. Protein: CASSPSGGKTDTQYF. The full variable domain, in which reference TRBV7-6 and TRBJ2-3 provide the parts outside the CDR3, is GAGVSQSPRYKVTKRGQDVALRCDPISGHVSLYWYRQALGQGPEFLTYFNYEAQQDKSGLPNDRFSAERPEGSISTLTIQRTEQRDSAMYRCASSPSGGKTDTQYFGPGTRLTVL.

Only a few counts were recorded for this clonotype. Written as DNA, the CDR3 is TGTGCTAGTGGTCCAAGCTACGGGACGGATTTTCCTCTAGCCAAAAACATTCAGTACTTC. It yields the protein CASGPSYGTDFPLAKNIQYF. The chain is built from TRBV12-5 and TRBJ2-4; D possibly matches TRBD1 or TRBD2 (5 bases each). This CDR3 contains 20 residues. The V end lost 5 bases, the J end lost 0 bases, and 26 bases lay between the germline ends. From germline, CDR1 is LGHNT and CDR2 FRNRAP. Complete variable domain (other parts from reference TRBV12-5 and TRBJ2-4): DARVTQTPRHKVTEMGQEVTMRCQPILGHNTVFWYRQTMMQGLELLAYFRNRAPLDDSGMPKDRFSAEMPDATLATLKIQPSEPRDSAVYFCASGPSYGTDFPLAKNIQYFGAGTRLSVL.

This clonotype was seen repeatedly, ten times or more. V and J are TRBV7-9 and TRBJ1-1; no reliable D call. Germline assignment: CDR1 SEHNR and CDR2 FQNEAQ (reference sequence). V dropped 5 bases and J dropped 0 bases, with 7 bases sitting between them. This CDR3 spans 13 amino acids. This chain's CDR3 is CASSTNMNTEAFF. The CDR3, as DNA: TGTGCCAGCAGCACAAATATGAACACTGAAGCTTTCTTT.